A selection of T cell receptor beta chains follows, all from one sample in a study of response to subunit inactivated influenza vaccine. TCRdb recomputed calls from the RT-PCR reads with MiXCR, one row per CDR3 protein. The sample holds over 800,000 distinct CDR3 sequences, 21% seen once. The sequenced sample was PBMCs from blood, obtained about 5 days after vaccination. Receptors were obtained from a man aged 50-59 years who received an inactivated influenza vaccine. The CDR3 runs from the conserved cysteine through the conserved F or W. D genes are given only for firm matches. Clone size is not always given. Where it is, it says once, few, many or a class for expanded clones.

TGTGCCAGCAGCTTAGGGACCGCCACTGAGCAGTTCTTC	CASSLGTATEQFF	-	TRBV7-2	TRBJ2-1	-
TGCAGTGTTGGGACTAGCGAGACCAAAAACATTCAGTACTTC	CSVGTSETKNIQYF	TRBD2	TRBV20-1	TRBJ2-4	few
TGTGCCAGCAGTTACTCGGGCCTCAACGCGGAAAAACTGTTTTTT	CASSYSGLNAEKLFF	-	TRBV6-5	TRBJ1-4	-
TGCAGCGTGGCGTCTGGTTACAATGAGCAGTTCTTC	CSVASGYNEQFF	-	TRBV29-1	TRBJ2-1	few
TGCAGTGCTAGGAACCCGGGACTAGCGGGAGGTGAGCAGTTCTTC	CSARNPGLAGGEQFF	TRBD2	TRBV20-1	TRBJ2-1	many
TGTGCCAGCAGTGACGCCAGGGGTTACAATGAGCAGTTCTTC	CASSDARGYNEQFF	-	TRBV2	TRBJ2-1	-
TGTGCCAGCACAAGGAGCTCTGGAAACACCATATATTTT	CASTRSSGNTIYF	-	TRBV12-3/TRBV12-4	TRBJ1-3	many
TGCAGTGCTATCGGGACTAGCGGGAGTCAGCACGAGCAGTACTTC	CSAIGTSGSQHEQYF	TRBD2	TRBV20-1	TRBJ2-7	-
TGTGCCAGCAGCTCGAGCTTGACAGGGGGAGCAGAGACCCAGTACTTC	CASSSSLTGGAETQYF	TRBD1	TRBV7-9	TRBJ2-5	-
TGTGCCAGCAGCTTAGCGCCAAAGGGGCGCGGAGTCTACAATGAGCAGTTCTTC	CASSLAPKGRGVYNEQFF	-	TRBV7-8	TRBJ2-1	few